In this sample, the clone carrying this TCR beta chain turned up once. Its antigen is unknown. The library was designed around alpha chains, so this beta chain is a stray read whose abundance carries little weight. This sample is part of a study of spatial heterogeneity in lung cancer. Points from the study as a whole: Counts of expanded intratumoral alpha and beta TCRs tracked tumor mutation counts.

The time point was: sample taken at primary tumor resection. TCRdb re-called the 5' RACE reads through MiXCR, storing one row per CDR3 protein. Of roughly 2,200 distinct CDR3 sequences in the sample, less than 45% are singletons; the top ten hold 20% to 25%. The sample was lung tumor tissue, taken at surgery. This clonotype was obtained from a male donor with early-stage non-small cell lung cancer.

The CDR3: CASSYYGTRTDTQYF. The CDR3, as DNA: TGTGCCAGCAGTTACTACGGGACACGCACAGATACGCAGTATTTT. The rearrangement links TRBV6-5 to TRBJ2-3; D is possibly TRBD1 (6 bases). V lost 1 base and J lost 1, with 9 bases in between. The germline V gene encodes CDR1 MNHEY and CDR2 SVGAGI. The CDR3 length is 15 residues.